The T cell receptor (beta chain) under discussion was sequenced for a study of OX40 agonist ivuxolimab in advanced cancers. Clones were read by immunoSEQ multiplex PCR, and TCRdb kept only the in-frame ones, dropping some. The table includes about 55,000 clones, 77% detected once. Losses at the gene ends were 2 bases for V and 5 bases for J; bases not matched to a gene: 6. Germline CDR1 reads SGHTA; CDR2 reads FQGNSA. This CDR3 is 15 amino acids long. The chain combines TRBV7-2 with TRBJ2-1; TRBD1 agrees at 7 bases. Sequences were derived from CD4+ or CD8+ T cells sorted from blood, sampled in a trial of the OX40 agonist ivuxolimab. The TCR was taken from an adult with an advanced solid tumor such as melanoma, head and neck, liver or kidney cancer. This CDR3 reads CASSLWGTEDNEQFF. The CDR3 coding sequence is TGTGCCAGCAGCTTATGGGGGACAGAGGACAATGAGCAGTTCTTC.